The 4 T cell receptor beta chains reported below all come from one sample, sequenced in a study of T cell responses to AZD1222 COVID-19 vaccine. Profiling relied on immunoSEQ multiplex PCR, and the TCRdb table lists in-frame clones only, not all of them. The sample has about 93,000 clones, roughly 91% seen once. Sequencing was performed on peripheral blood, taken on day 0 of MenACWY control vaccination. The source of these receptors is an adult in good health.

The CDR3 sequence: CASSRDLVETGELFF. CDR3 DNA: TGTGCCAGCAGCCGCGATTTGGTTGAAACCGGGGAGCTGTTTTTT. The chain is built from TRBV7-2 and TRBJ2-2; D remains ambiguous. CDR1 SGHTA and CDR2 FQGNSA come from the germline V gene. Trimming left V 5 bases short and J 5 bases short, with 15 bases between. The CDR3 has 15 residues.

This chain links TRBV20-1 with TRBJ1-2; D unresolved. The CDR3 sequence is 10 residues long. The ends were cut back, 4 bases at V and 7 bases at J, with 7 bases in the middle. Germline CDR1 is DFQATT and CDR2 is SNEGSKA (reference sequence). CDR3 loop: CSAKAAGYTF. The DNA of the CDR3 is TGCAGTGCTAAAGCCGCTGGCTACACCTTC.

CDR3 region: CASSFVGTVIMKKLFF. In nucleotides, the CDR3 is TGTGCCAGCAGTTTCGTCGGGACAGTAATAATGAAGAAACTGTTTTTT. The rearrangement links TRBV28 to TRBJ1-4, with TRBD1 matching over 7 bases. V lost 3 bases, J lost 11 bases, and 15 bases stayed unmatched. The CDR3 runs 16 residues. The germline V gene encodes CDR1 MDHEN and CDR2 SYDVKM.

V and J are TRBV7-8 and TRBJ2-7, with 9 bases fitting TRBD1. The CDR3 covers 14 residues. Germline V gives CDR1 SGHVS, CDR2 FQNEAQ. The junction had 4 bases not matched to a gene; V was cut back by 2 bases and J by 5 bases. The CDR3 nucleotides are TGTGCCAGCAGCTTAATGGGACAGGGAAACGAGCAGTACTTC. Its protein is CASSLMGQGNEQYF.